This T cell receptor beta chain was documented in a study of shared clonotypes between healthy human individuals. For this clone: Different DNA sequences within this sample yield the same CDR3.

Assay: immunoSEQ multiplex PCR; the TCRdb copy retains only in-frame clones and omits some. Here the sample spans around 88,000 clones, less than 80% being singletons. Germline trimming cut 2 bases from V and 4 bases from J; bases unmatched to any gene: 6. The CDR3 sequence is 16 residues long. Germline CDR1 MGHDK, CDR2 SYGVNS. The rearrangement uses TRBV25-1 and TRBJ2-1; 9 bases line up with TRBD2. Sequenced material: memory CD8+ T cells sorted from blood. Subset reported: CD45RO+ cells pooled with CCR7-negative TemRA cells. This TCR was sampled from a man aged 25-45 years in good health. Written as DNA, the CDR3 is TGTGCCAGCAGTGAACTCACTAGCGGGTTATACAATGAGCAGTTCTTC. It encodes CASSELTSGLYNEQFF.